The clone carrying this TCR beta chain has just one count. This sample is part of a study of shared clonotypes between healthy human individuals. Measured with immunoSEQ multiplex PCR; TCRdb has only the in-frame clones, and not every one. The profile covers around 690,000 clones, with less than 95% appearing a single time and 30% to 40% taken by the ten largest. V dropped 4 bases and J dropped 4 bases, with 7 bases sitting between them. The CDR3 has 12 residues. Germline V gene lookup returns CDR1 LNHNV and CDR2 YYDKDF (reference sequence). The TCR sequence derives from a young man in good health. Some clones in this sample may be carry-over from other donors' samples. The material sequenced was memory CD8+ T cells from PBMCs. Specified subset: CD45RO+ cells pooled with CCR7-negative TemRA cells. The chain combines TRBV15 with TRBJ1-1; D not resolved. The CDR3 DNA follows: TGTGCCACCAGCAAGCGGGGCACTGAAGCTTTCTTT. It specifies CATSKRGTEAFF.